Below, 17 T cell receptor beta chains from the same sample are listed, as sequenced in a study of T cells after posttransplantation cyclophosphamide. TCRdb's table, derived via immunoSEQ multiplex PCR, lists solely in-frame clones and lacks some. The profile shows roughly 18,000 clones, approximately 82% of them singletons. The sequenced material came from memory CD4+ T cells sorted from blood. Every receptor here comes from a man aged 30-40 years in good health and a related stem cell transplant donor.

The rearrangement joins TRBV6-5 to TRBJ2-2, with 8 bases identical to TRBD2. Germline values: CDR1 MNHEY, CDR2 SVGAGI. CDR3 length: 15 amino acids. J lost 6 bases, V lost 6 bases, and 9 bases had no gene match. DNA of the CDR3: TGTGCCAGCAGGGGACTAGACCTGGGTGCCGGGGAGCTGTTTTTT. It encodes CASRGLDLGAGELFF.

V is TRBV5-4 and J is TRBJ1-1; a weak D match, TRBD1 (5 bases). CDR3 length equals 15 residues. Germline V lookup: CDR1 SGHNT, CDR2 YYREEE (reference sequence). V was pared by 4 bases and J by 1 base, with 14 bases between. In DNA form, the CDR3 reads TGTGCCAGCAGCCCTAGGGGATCCGAGAACACTGAAGCTTTCTTT. Its protein is CASSPRGSENTEAFF.

Only one count was recorded for this clone. The genes are TRBV29-1 and TRBJ1-3, with D tentatively TRBD1 (6 bases). V was shortened by 4 bases and J by 0 bases, with 13 bases between the two germline ends. The CDR3 runs to 15 residues. The germline CDR1 and CDR2 sequences are SQVTM and ANQGSEA. The CDR3 DNA reads as TGCAGCGTTGCAGTTGACAGGTACTCTGGAAACACCATATATTTT. Its protein product is CSVAVDRYSGNTIYF.

The chain has TRBV5-6 and TRBJ1-3, with 7 bases matching TRBD1. The CDR3 loop spans 15 amino acids. Germline V gene sequence: CDR1 SGHDT, CDR2 YYEEEE. Germline trimming cut 4 bases from V and 3 bases from J; bases unmatched to any gene: 7. The CDR3 reads CASSDTGANGNTIYF. As DNA, the CDR3 is TGTGCCAGCAGCGATACAGGGGCCAATGGAAACACCATATATTTT.

This clone was observed a single time. The rearrangement joins TRBV5-1 to TRBJ2-2, with TRBD2 matching 7 bases. Looked up from germline, CDR1 is SGHRS and CDR2 is YFSETQ. V lost 5 bases, J lost 2 bases, and 3 bases stayed unmatched. This CDR3 has 14 amino acids. CDR3 coding DNA: TGCGCCAGCAGGAGCGGGGTAAACACCGGGGAGCTGTTTTTT. Translating gives CASRSGVNTGELFF.

The J gene is TRBJ2-4, the V gene TRBV7-2; 12 bases are a match to TRBD2. Germline lookup yields CDR1 SGHTA and CDR2 FQGNSA. V shed 5 bases and J 0 bases; nucleotides not matched to a gene: 8. This CDR3 contains 18 residues. The CDR3 nucleotides are TGTGCCAGCAGCCGTGGGACTAGCGGGTCACTAGCCAAAAACATTCAGTACTTC. Its protein product is CASSRGTSGSLAKNIQYF.

The genes are TRBV5-4 and TRBJ2-3, with 9 bases fitting TRBD2. V lost 4 bases, J lost 4 bases, and 7 bases stayed unmatched. The CDR3 runs 15 residues. Germline V gene sequence: CDR1 SGHNT, CDR2 YYREEE (reference sequence). As DNA, the CDR3 is TGTGCCAGCAGCCCCCTGCGGGGGGGCCCAGATACGCAGTATTTT. Protein: CASSPLRGGPDTQYF. Complete variable domain (other parts from reference TRBV5-4 and TRBJ2-3): ETGVTQSPTHLIKTRGQQVTLRCSSQSGHNTVSWYQQALGQGPQFIFQYYREEENGRGNFPPRFSGLQFPNYSSELNVNALELDDSALYLCASSPLRGGPDTQYFGPGTRLTVL.

In this sample, this clone turned up once. The chain couples TRBV28 to TRBJ1-5, with 9 bases identical to TRBD1. Germline V gives CDR1 MDHEN, CDR2 SYDVKM. The CDR3 extends over 15 amino acids. V lost 6 bases, J lost 4 bases, and 7 bases stayed unmatched. The CDR3 reads CASRGTGGGNQPQHF. The CDR3 nucleotides read TGTGCCAGCAGGGGCACAGGGGGCGGGAATCAGCCCCAGCATTTT. Looking up the rest from reference TRBV28 and TRBJ1-5 gives the full variable domain: DVKVTQSSRYLVKRTGEKVFLECVQDMDHENMFWYRQDPGLGLRLIYFSYDVKMKEKGDIPEGYSVSREKKERFSLILESASTNQTSMYLCASRGTGGGNQPQHFGDGTRLSIL.

J is TRBJ1-1 and V is TRBV5-5; weak D call: TRBD1 (6 bases). V shed 1 base and J shed 0 bases, with 13 bases lying between them. CDR3 length: 16 residues. In germline, CDR1 is SGHKS, CDR2 YYEKEE (reference sequence). The DNA for the CDR3 is TGTGCCAGCAGCTTGAGGGGGGGGCTCATGAACACTGAAGCTTTCTTT. Amino acids: CASSLRGGLMNTEAFF. The variable domain in full, completed from reference TRBV5-5 and TRBJ1-1, reads DAGVTQSPTHLIKTRGQQVTLRCSPISGHKSVSWYQQVLGQGPQFIFQYYEKEERGRGNFPDRFSARQFPNYSSELNVNALLLGDSALYLCASSLRGGLMNTEAFFGQGTRLTVV.

This clone has just a few counts. At one of its ends the junction is not consistent with the germline gene, which may arise from a read error. The chain carries TRBV7-7 and TRBJ2-7; tentatively, D is TRBD2 (6 bases). Per germline, CDR1 SSHAT and CDR2 FNYEAQ (reference sequence). CDR3 length equals 16 residues. The CDR3 sequence is CASSGCRLVNPYEQYF. As DNA, the CDR3 is TGTGCTAGCAGCGGCTGTCGACTAGTTAATCCCTACGAGCAGTACTTC.

The genes are TRBV6-1 and TRBJ2-1; TRBD1 matches 10 bases. The J segment lost 7 bases and the V segment lost 5 bases, leaving 8 bases of the junction unmatched. In germline, CDR1 is MNHNS, CDR2 SASEGT. This CDR3 has 15 residues. CDR3 in DNA: TGTGCCAGCAGTCCTACCTCGGACAGGGGGAATGAGCAGTTCTTC. It translates to CASSPTSDRGNEQFF.

The chain has TRBV5-4 and TRBJ1-1, with a weak D call TRBD1 (6 bases). Germline V gives CDR1 SGHNT, CDR2 YYREEE (reference sequence). The V gene lost 0 bases and the J gene lost 3 bases, with 12 bases spanning the gap. The CDR3 spans 15 residues. CDR3 residues: CASSLGQGRYTEAFF. Here the CDR3 DNA reads TGTGCCAGCAGCTTGGGTCAGGGGCGATACACTGAAGCTTTCTTT.

The gene calls are TRBV6-5 and TRBJ1-6, with D perhaps matching TRBD1 (5 bases). CDR3 length: 13 residues. Germline V gene sequence: CDR1 MNHEY, CDR2 SVGAGI. V gave up 8 bases and J gave up 9 bases, with 14 bases separating them. The CDR3 nucleotides read TGTGCCAGCCCCCCGGGGGTGACTTCACCCCTCCACTTT. It is translated as CASPPGVTSPLHF.

This sequence joins TRBV7-9 and TRBJ2-3; D may be TRBD2 (5 bases). The CDR3 has 13 amino acids. The germline CDR1 and CDR2 sequences are SEHNR and FQNEAQ (reference sequence). Trimming removed 4 bases at V and 4 bases at J, with 9 bases between. The CDR3 sequence is CASSSLGADTQYF. The CDR3, as DNA: TGTGCCAGCAGCTCCCTGGGAGCAGATACGCAGTATTTT.

This chain links TRBV4-1 with TRBJ1-5; a possible D gene is TRBD1 (6 bases). The germline V and J ends were trimmed by 0 bases and 6 bases, with 12 bases remaining between them. This CDR3 is built from 15 residues. Germline V lookup: CDR1 MGHRA, CDR2 YSYEKL. CDR3 coding DNA: TGCGCCAGCAGCCAAGATCTGAGGGGGTCTCAGCCCCAGCATTTT. Translated, it gives CASSQDLRGSQPQHF.

The chain recombines TRBV11-1 with TRBJ2-3, with 7 nucleotides matching TRBD2. The CDR3 loop spans 16 amino acids. Germline CDR1 and CDR2: SGHAT and FQDESV (reference sequence). V dropped 2 bases and J dropped 1; count of bases not matched to a gene: 6. CDR3 protein: CASSLQRGLRTDTQYF. CDR3 in DNA: TGTGCCAGCAGCTTACAGCGGGGTCTTCGCACAGATACGCAGTATTTT.

This clone has a handful of counts. The chain employs TRBV4-3 and TRBJ2-3; 10 nucleotides align to TRBD2. The CDR3 loop spans 17 amino acids. V shed 0 bases and J 6 bases; nucleotides not matched to a gene: 9. The germline CDR1 and CDR2 sequences are LGHNA and YSLEER. The CDR3 is CASSQDSGGLRRDTQYF. The CDR3 bases are TGCGCCAGCAGCCAAGATAGCGGGGGGTTAAGACGCGATACGCAGTATTTT.